This T cell receptor (beta chain) stems from a study of T cells in Graves' hyperthyroidism and ophthalmopathy. Amplification yielded TCR beta CDR3 regions, with RNA transcripts as the source. TCR CDR3 underwent first-round RT-PCR with the HTBI primer set. TCRdb re-derived calls from the multiplex PCR reads in MiXCR, one entry per CDR3 protein. The data contain about 160,000 distinct CDR3 sequences, 8% to 9.5% of them seen just once; the ten biggest clones take up approximately 20%. The CDR3 covers 16 residues. Germline-derived CDR1 and CDR2 are MNHEY and SMNVEV (reference sequence). Trimming removed 7 bases from V and 5 bases from J; junction bases left unmatched: 13. There are many counts of this clonotype. Its antigen is undetermined. Study-wide points: Most thyroid clonotypes with frequency above 0.001 were detected in blood.

The TCR comes from a woman younger than 30 with Graves' hyperthyroidism that later progressed to Graves' ophthalmopathy. Sequencing input: blood. The J gene is TRBJ1-1, the V gene TRBV27; 10 bases align to TRBD1. The CDR3 region has the DNA TGTGCCAGCATCCGATTTTGGGACAGGGGAAATACTGAAGCTTTCTTT. Translated: CASIRFWDRGNTEAFF.